This T cell receptor (beta chain) stems from a study of post-analysis software for immune sequencing data. Across the whole study: Recorded subtypes: relapsing-remitting, secondary progressive, progressive-relapsing; some patients unannotated.

This clonotype occurred a few times. What it recognizes is unknown. Study findings and constraints: Under F measure analysis, samples from one preparation batch co-clustered strongly. With TRBV5-6, TRBV5-1 and TRBV20-1 included, roughly five TRBV segments were more frequent in patients than in controls.

Included in the TCR beta cDNA libraries were unique molecular identifiers. A single record per CDR3 protein comes from TCRdb applying MiXCR to the PCR reads. The data hold some 890,000 distinct CDR3 sequences, with around 53% observed a single time. This CDR3 comprises 16 residues. V trimming: 0 bases; J trimming: 4 bases; junction bases outside the gene matches: 11. Germline values: CDR1 DFQATT, CDR2 SNEGSKA (reference sequence). What was sequenced was blood. This sequence was found in a girl between 10 and 17 years old with multiple sclerosis. The V gene is TRBV20-1, the J gene TRBJ1-2; 7 positions agree with TRBD1. Written as DNA, the CDR3 is TGCAGTGCTAGAGATATGCGACAGGGACACTTCTATGGCTACACCTTC. This gives the protein CSARDMRQGHFYGYTF.